This TCR beta chain is drawn from a study of beta chain features in type 1 diabetes. Study context: On cell yields, gender and age, patients and healthy donors were similar.

This clone appeared a few times. Purity exceeding 95% was reached by all sorted populations. The CDR3 loop spans 17 amino acids. Germline CDR1 and CDR2: LGHNA and YNFKEQ. The V gene end was trimmed by 1 base and the J gene end by 9 bases; junction bases not matched to a gene: 13. The investigators reverse transcribed all of the isolated RNA, so they sequenced expressed TCRB transcripts. Profiling relied on immunoSEQ multiplex PCR, and the TCRdb table lists in-frame clones only, not all of them. The sample holds fewer than 200,000 clones, about 13% seen once. The receptor was derived from a woman between 18 and 29 years old in good health. This rearrangement joins TRBV4-2 to TRBJ2-1; 9 nucleotides match TRBD2. Sequenced: central memory CD4+ T cells from blood. The CDR3 here is CASSQAAFSGSQGEQFF. The DNA for the CDR3 is TGTGCCAGCAGCCAAGCGGCGTTTAGCGGGAGTCAGGGTGAGCAGTTCTTC.